The 21 T cell receptor beta chains given below trace back to one sample, sequenced in a study of cytotoxic CD8 clonotypes in ibrutinib-treated CLL. The method was immunoSEQ multiplex PCR; TCRdb's version includes in-frame clones alone and lacks a portion of them. Of 250,000 to 350,000 clones in the sample, 60% to 80% were seen once. This specimen was PBMCs, taken at disease progression, from a patient treated with ibrutinib. These receptors were taken from a human donor with chronic lymphocytic leukemia.

This chain connects TRBV10-2 to TRBJ2-3; D might be TRBD1 (6 bases). The CDR3 length is 17 residues. Trimming cost V 4 bases and J 1 base, with 18 bases left between them. In germline, CDR1 is WSHSY, CDR2 SAAADI. For the CDR3, the DNA is TGCGCCAGCAGTGGTCGGGTACAGGGTCGGGGCACAGATACGCAGTATTTT. Its protein product is CASSGRVQGRGTDTQYF.

The chain carries TRBV5-1 and TRBJ2-1; no reliable D call. This CDR3 region has 14 residues. The germline CDR1 and CDR2 sequences are SGHRS and YFSETQ. Between the trimmed V and J ends, which lost 0 bases and 8 bases, there was a span of 12 bases. The CDR3 coding sequence is TGCGCCAGCAGCTTGGGGCAGGTCCTCGATGAGCAGTTCTTC. This encodes CASSLGQVLDEQFF.

The chain uses TRBV18 and TRBJ1-1; D remains unclear. CDR1 KGHSH and CDR2 LQKENI come from the germline V gene. The V gene lost 2 bases and the J gene lost 0 bases, with 10 bases spanning the gap. This CDR3 has 15 amino acids. This chain's CDR3 is CASSPSVGVNTEAFF. DNA of the CDR3: TGTGCCAGCTCACCATCGGTGGGAGTGAACACTGAAGCTTTCTTT.

V and J are TRBV4-1 and TRBJ2-5, with D maybe TRBD2 (6 bases). V lost 0 bases, J lost 5 bases, and 22 bases lay in between. This CDR3 has 18 residues. Looked up from germline, CDR1 is MGHRA and CDR2 is YSYEKL. The CDR3 loop is CASSQEGGGGGFRETQYF. The CDR3 nucleotides are TGCGCCAGCAGCCAAGAGGGGGGTGGGGGAGGTTTTCGGGAGACCCAGTACTTC.

Points on this clone: The same CDR3 can be traced to other DNA sequences in this sample. The V and J genes are TRBV27 and TRBJ1-2; D is unclear. In germline, CDR1 is MNHEY, CDR2 SMNVEV (reference sequence). V was clipped by 5 bases and J by 0 bases, with 13 bases between them. This CDR3 spans 15 amino acids. In DNA, the CDR3 is TGTGCCAGCAGTCCCCGGACGGGAGCTAACTATGGCTACACCTTC. Protein sequence: CASSPRTGANYGYTF.

The CDR3 here is CASSRRSGQGNEQYF. The CDR3 bases are TGTGCCAGCAGCCGGCGCTCCGGACAGGGGAACGAGCAGTACTTC. The genes are TRBV7-2 and TRBJ2-7; 9 positions agree with TRBD1. Germline CDR1 is SGHTA and CDR2 is FQGNSA. CDR3 length: 15 residues. The J segment lost 5 bases and the V segment lost 5 bases, leaving 10 bases of the junction unmatched.

This sequence joins TRBV9 and TRBJ1-2, with a tentative D call TRBD1 (6 bases). Germline V gene lookup returns CDR1 SGDLS and CDR2 YYNGEE. CDR3 length equals 14 residues. The V end was cut by 0 bases, the J end by 2 bases, with 8 bases between. CDR3 bases: TGTGCCAGCAGCGTAGGGGACACCAACTATGGCTACACCTTC. It yields the protein CASSVGDTNYGYTF.

The J gene is TRBJ2-1, the V gene TRBV20-1; 7 positions agree with TRBD2. V lost 6 bases to trimming and J lost 8 bases; unmatched junction nucleotides: 4. The CDR3 runs 11 residues. Germline assignment: CDR1 DFQATT and CDR2 SNEGSKA (reference sequence). The chain's CDR3 is CSAGTIHEQFF. In DNA, the CDR3 is TGCAGTGCAGGGACTATCCATGAGCAGTTCTTC.

The chain uses TRBV5-1 and TRBJ2-2; a weak D match, TRBD1 (6 bases). Per the germline V gene, CDR1 is SGHRS and CDR2 is YFSETQ. Trimming pared 0 bases from V and 6 bases from J, leaving 18 bases between. The CDR3 is 17 residues long. Written as DNA, the CDR3 is TGCGCCAGCAGCTTGGTTCCGGTGACAGGAGGCGCCGGGGAGCTGTTTTTT. It yields the protein CASSLVPVTGGAGELFF.

This rearrangement joins TRBV11-1 to TRBJ2-5; 9 nucleotides align to TRBD1. This CDR3 has 16 amino acids. With 1 base clipped from V and 2 bases from J, the junction kept 5 bases outside the gene matches. Germline values: CDR1 SGHAT, CDR2 FQDESV (reference sequence). CDR3 residues: CASSLDGTGFQETQYF. CDR3 nucleotides: TGTGCCAGCAGCTTAGACGGGACAGGGTTTCAAGAGACCCAGTACTTC.

This clone was seen more than once but under ten times. V gene TRBV4-1 combines with J gene TRBJ1-5, with 8 positions matching TRBD1. J gave up 5 bases and V 2 bases, and 5 bases lay outside the gene matches. The CDR3 sequence is 15 residues long. Germline values: CDR1 MGHRA, CDR2 YSYEKL. CDR3 sequence: CASSQIRGRDQPQHF. The CDR3 coding sequence is TGCGCCAGCAGCCAAATCAGGGGGCGAGATCAGCCCCAGCATTTT.

V and J are TRBV28 and TRBJ2-7; D is possibly TRBD1 (5 bases). Trimming took off 6 bases at V and 4 bases at J, with 13 bases between the two ends. Germline-derived CDR1 and CDR2 are MDHEN and SYDVKM. The CDR3 sequence is 13 residues long. The CDR3 coding sequence is TGTGCCAGCAGGGGGCTGGACAAATACGAGCAGTACTTC. Translation gives CASRGLDKYEQYF. Supplemented by reference TRBV28 and TRBJ2-7, the full variable domain reads DVKVTQSSRYLVKRTGEKVFLECVQDMDHENMFWYRQDPGLGLRLIYFSYDVKMKEKGDIPEGYSVSREKKERFSLILESASTNQTSMYLCASRGLDKYEQYFGPGTRLTVT.

This clone was found once. This chain joins TRBV7-3 and TRBJ2-5, with a tentative D call TRBD2 (7 bases). This CDR3 contains 14 residues. Trimming removed 3 bases at V and 1 base at J, with 9 bases between. CDR1 SGHTA and CDR2 FQGTGA come from the germline V gene. The CDR3: CASSLGGAQETQYF. Here the CDR3 DNA reads TGTGCCAGCAGCTTGGGGGGGGCCCAAGAGACCCAGTACTTC.

The chain joins TRBV11-2 to TRBJ2-1, with D possibly being TRBD1 (6 bases). CDR1 and CDR2 from the germline V gene are SGHAT and FQNNGV. This CDR3 is built from 14 residues. V was cut by 3 bases and J by 2 bases, with 8 bases left in between. For the CDR3, the DNA is TGTGCCAGCAGCTTCGGGGACACCTACAATGAGCAGTTCTTC. Translated: CASSFGDTYNEQFF.

This chain joins TRBV12-5 and TRBJ2-7; the match to TRBD1 covers 9 bases. V lost 5 bases to trimming and J lost 4 bases; unmatched junction nucleotides: 6. This CDR3 contains 14 residues. Germline V lookup: CDR1 LGHNT, CDR2 FRNRAP. The DNA of the CDR3 is TGTGCTAGTGGTGTCGGGACAGGGATTTACGAGCAGTACTTC. As protein: CASGVGTGIYEQYF.

The CDR3 reads CASSLIGGGSHYYEQYF. Here the CDR3 DNA reads TGTGCCAGCAGCTTAATTGGAGGGGGGTCACACTACTACGAGCAGTACTTC. The chain combines TRBV11-2 with TRBJ2-7; D tentatively fits TRBD1 or TRBD2 (6 bases each). Trimming took 2 bases from V and 3 from J, leaving 20 bases between them. The germline V gene has CDR1 SGHAT and CDR2 FQNNGV. The CDR3 sequence is 17 residues long.

The genes are TRBV27 and TRBJ2-3, with 8 bases that match TRBD1. This CDR3 spans 16 amino acids. Germline trimming cut 8 bases from V and 0 bases from J; bases unmatched to any gene: 10. Germline CDR1 MNHEY, CDR2 SMNVEV (reference sequence). CDR3 in DNA: TGTGCCAGCTCGCAGGGGGCCCGTTCTAGCACAGATACGCAGTATTTT. This encodes CASSQGARSSTDTQYF.

The V call is TRBV7-9, the J call TRBJ2-2, with D tentatively TRBD1 or TRBD2 (5 bases each). The germline V gene encodes CDR1 SEHNR and CDR2 FQNEAQ (reference sequence). This CDR3 has 16 amino acids. V was shortened by 5 bases and J by 2 bases, with 15 bases between the two germline ends. CDR3 DNA: TGTGCCAGCAGCCCCCCAGGGACCTCAAACACCGGGGAGCTGTTTTTT. Translating gives CASSPPGTSNTGELFF.

V and J are TRBV6-1 and TRBJ1-5, with no clear D. The germline V gene encodes CDR1 MNHNS and CDR2 SASEGT. V shed 0 bases and J shed 4 bases, with 4 bases lying between them. The CDR3 is 13 residues long. CDR3 in amino acids: CASSEATNQPQHF. CDR3 nucleotides: TGTGCCAGCAGTGAAGCTACGAATCAGCCCCAGCATTTT.

The chain recombines TRBV7-6 with TRBJ2-3; possible D gene TRBD1, 5 bases. Between the trimmed V and J ends, which lost 6 bases and 5 bases, there was a span of 15 bases. The germline gives CDR1 SGHVS, CDR2 FNYEAQ. This CDR3 spans 14 amino acids. In DNA form, the CDR3 reads TGTGCCAGCAGTTCCCTTGGGCAGGGAGATACGCAGTATTTT. This gives the protein CASSSLGQGDTQYF.

The chain joins TRBV6-1 to TRBJ1-6; D unclear. The CDR3 totals 10 residues. Germline V gives CDR1 MNHNS, CDR2 SASEGT. Trimming cost V 3 bases and J 14 bases, with 5 bases left between them. The CDR3 DNA sequence: TGTGCCAGCAGTGAGGCGGCCCTCCACTTT. Its translation is CASSEAALHF.